These T cell receptor beta chains were read from a single sample in a study of T-cell memory formation after mild COVID-19. MiXCR, applied by TCRdb to the 5' RACE reads, yields one record per CDR3 protein. The sample has about 280,000 distinct CDR3 sequences; over 7% are singletons. The sample comprised PBMCs or a T cell subset sorted from them (not recorded which). All receptors derive from a man between 18 and 35 years old who had mild COVID-19 (a few samples of this study predate the infection). Cell type and time point are not known. Each CDR3 is given with its conserved first and last residue. The order of the fields is V gene, J gene, CDR3 protein.

TRBV5-1	TRBJ1-5	CASGDRGNQPQHF
TRBV19	TRBJ2-2	CASSIVGANTGELFF
TRBV20-1	TRBJ1-5	CSARGIEIGPQHF
TRBV4-2	TRBJ2-7	CASSQERAYEQYF
TRBV5-1	TRBJ2-2	CASSSRAGSLVGELFF
TRBV12-3/TRBV12-4	TRBJ2-2	CASTERAGELFF
TRBV19	TRBJ2-1	CASSSPGLAAGDEQFF
TRBV7-2	TRBJ2-7	CASSFSGTGAYEQYF
TRBV5-1	TRBJ1-2	CASSLYRADGYTF
TRBV5-4	TRBJ1-2	CASSFRQAIGYTF
TRBV10-2	TRBJ2-7	CASRHPASRSLEQYF
TRBV12-3/TRBV12-4	TRBJ2-3	CASIPTGGVDTQYF
TRBV4-1	TRBJ1-2	CASSQTGMRTIGYTF
TRBV19	TRBJ2-7	CASSPLDSSYEQYF
TRBV4-1	TRBJ2-1	CASSQGGSEQFF
TRBV7-8	TRBJ1-2	CASSFPGVVYGYTF
TRBV12-3/TRBV12-4	TRBJ1-5	CASSLAGNRDQPQHF